Below are 26 T cell receptor beta chains sequenced from a single sample in a study of vaccination and CD4 T cells after COVID-19. These TCRs' antigens remain unknown. Treatment reported: approximately 10-day PBMC culture with coronavirus spike peptide pools or control peptides (ViraFEST assay). It was before the COVID-19 pandemic (2011-2018) that the unexposed donor's CD4+ T cells were collected. The Oncomine TCR Beta short-read assay sequenced DNA from cultured CD4+ T cells. TCRdb re-called the PCR reads with MiXCR, one entry per CDR3 protein. The repertoire holds thousands of distinct CDR3 sequences, with roughly 43% as singletons. The specimen was CD4+ T cells from blood, cultured in vitro. All receptors derive from a human donor in good health.

The chain links TRBV18 to TRBJ2-7; 9 nucleotides agree with TRBD1. Germline V gives CDR1 KGHSH, CDR2 LQKENI. With V trimmed by 3 bases and J by 7 bases, 10 bases remained unmatched. The CDR3 loop spans 15 amino acids. This CDR3 reads CASSPQGQGTGEQYF. The CDR3 DNA reads as TGTGCCAGCTCACCCCAGGGACAGGGAACAGGGGAGCAGTACTTC.

This clonotype was detected only a few times. The genes are TRBV7-9 and TRBJ1-1; D unclear. Between the trimmed V and J ends, which lost 6 bases and 1 base, there was a span of 9 bases. CDR1 and CDR2 from the germline V gene are SEHNR and FQNEAQ (reference sequence). This CDR3 is 13 amino acids long. This CDR3 is CASSEFPNTEAFF. DNA of the CDR3: TGTGCCAGCAGTGAATTTCCGAACACTGAAGCTTTCTTT. The entire variable domain, with the rest obtained from reference TRBV7-9 and TRBJ1-1, is as follows: DTGVSQNPRHKITKRGQNVTFRCDPISEHNRLYWYRQTLGQGPEFLTYFQNEAQLEKSRLLSDRFSAERPKGSFSTLEIQRTEQGDSAMYLCASSEFPNTEAFFGQGTRLTVV.

CDR3 sequence (DNA): TGTGCCAGCAGTTACGGTTCAGGGACCTCCTACGAGCAGTACTTC. Protein: CASSYGSGTSYEQYF. V and J are TRBV6-5 and TRBJ2-7; perhaps D is TRBD1 or TRBD2 (5 bases each). V gave up 2 bases and J gave up 0 bases, with 11 bases separating them. CDR1 is MNHEY, CDR2 SVGAGI, per germline. The CDR3 sequence is 15 residues long.

J is TRBJ2-5 and V is TRBV20-1, with 12 bases fitting TRBD2. The CDR3 consists of 14 residues. Germline loops: CDR1 DFQATT, CDR2 SNEGSKA (reference sequence). V lost 6 bases and J lost 1; bases outside the gene matches: 3. The CDR3 DNA reads TGCAGTGCAAGACTAGCGGGGGTCCAAGAGACCCAGTACTTC. It specifies CSARLAGVQETQYF.

The chain combines TRBV20-1 with TRBJ2-5, with D perhaps matching TRBD2 (6 bases). CDR1 DFQATT and CDR2 SNEGSKA come from the germline V gene (reference sequence). This CDR3 comprises 14 residues. The V gene lost 6 bases and the J gene lost 2 bases, with 16 bases spanning the gap. CDR3 residues: CSAARGAGQETQYF. The CDR3 DNA reads as TGCAGTGCGGCCAGAGGGGCGGGGCAAGAGACCCAGTACTTC.

This clonotype has just a few counts. The chain links TRBV29-1 to TRBJ2-2; D might be TRBD1 (6 bases). CDR3 length equals 13 residues. Germline V gene sequence: CDR1 SQVTM, CDR2 ANQGSEA. Trimming stripped 7 bases from V and 5 bases from J, with 14 bases between. CDR3 amino acids: CSAGQSSTGELFF. The CDR3 DNA reads TGCAGCGCAGGACAGAGTTCGACCGGGGAGCTGTTTTTT.

V gene TRBV27 combines with J gene TRBJ2-2, with 12 bases lining up with TRBD2. CDR3 length equals 17 residues. Germline-derived CDR1 and CDR2 are MNHEY and SMNVEV (reference sequence). V lost 6 bases to trimming and J lost 5 bases; unmatched junction nucleotides: 10. The CDR3 DNA reads as TGTGCCAGCAGATTACCCGGGACTAGCGGGCTAACCGGGGAGCTGTTTTTT. Protein product: CASRLPGTSGLTGELFF.

V usage is TRBV7-2 and J usage is TRBJ2-2; the match to TRBD2 covers 14 bases. The ends lost 5 bases at V and 1 base at J; junction bases unmatched: 9. The CDR3 is 19 residues long. Germline values: CDR1 SGHTA, CDR2 FQGNSA. CDR3 protein: CASSPRLAGGLQNTGELFF. The DNA of the CDR3 is TGTGCCAGCAGCCCGAGACTAGCGGGGGGGTTGCAGAACACCGGGGAGCTGTTTTTT. The full variable domain, in which reference TRBV7-2 and TRBJ2-2 provide the parts outside the CDR3, is GAGVSQSPSNKVTEKGKDVELRCDPISGHTALYWYRQSLGQGLEFLIYFQGNSAPDKSGLPSDRFSAERTGGSVSTLTIQRTQQEDSAVYLCASSPRLAGGLQNTGELFFGEGSRLTVL.

This chain links TRBV12-5 with TRBJ2-3, with TRBD2 matching over 11 bases. There are 17 residues in the CDR3. Germline V gives CDR1 LGHNT, CDR2 FRNRAP. J was trimmed by 6 bases and V by 0 bases; bases with no gene match: 8. The DNA of the CDR3 is TGTGCTAGTGGTTTGGTACGGCTAGCGGGAGGACGGGATACGCAGTATTTT. Residues: CASGLVRLAGGRDTQYF.

The chain has TRBV10-3 and TRBJ2-5; 8 bases agree with TRBD1. Germline assignment: CDR1 ENHRY and CDR2 SYGVKD. The CDR3 has 16 residues. V lost 3 bases, J lost 5 bases, and 11 bases stayed unmatched. The CDR3 bases are TGTGCCATCAGTGACTTAGACAGGGGATTGGGGGAGACCCAGTACTTC. Its protein is CAISDLDRGLGETQYF.

This clonotype was detected only a few times. This chain uses TRBV7-2 with TRBJ1-2, with D possibly being TRBD1 (5 bases). This CDR3 spans 17 amino acids. V was cut by 4 bases and J by 0 bases, with 18 bases left in between. The germline CDR1 and CDR2 sequences are SGHTA and FQGNSA. Written as DNA, the CDR3 is TGTGCCAGCAGCTACCCAACCGGGACCCGATCTAACTATGGCTACACCTTC. Amino acids: CASSYPTGTRSNYGYTF.

The chain joins TRBV5-5 to TRBJ1-5, with TRBD1 identical over 11 bases. This CDR3 contains 18 residues. Per germline, CDR1 SGHKS and CDR2 YYEKEE (reference sequence). The ends lost 2 bases at V and 0 bases at J; junction bases unmatched: 7. The CDR3 spells CASSLAGTGGYSNQPQHF. Written as DNA, the CDR3 is TGTGCCAGCAGCTTAGCCGGGACAGGGGGTTATAGCAATCAGCCCCAGCATTTT.

V gene TRBV12-3 or TRBV12-4 combines with J gene TRBJ2-2; unclear D gene. Trimming cost V 6 bases and J 0 bases, with 2 bases left between them. This CDR3 has 12 residues. CDR3 DNA: TGTGCCAGCAGCACGAACACCGGGGAGCTGTTTTTT. It yields the protein CASSTNTGELFF.

The V gene is TRBV27, the J gene TRBJ2-3; D uncertain. The V end was cut by 5 bases, the J end by 6 bases, with 18 bases between. The CDR3 sequence is 15 residues long. Per the germline V gene, CDR1 is MNHEY and CDR2 is SMNVEV (reference sequence). The CDR3 loop reads CASSPSLLGRDTQYF. In DNA, the CDR3 is TGTGCCAGCAGTCCTTCCCTGCTAGGCAGGGATACGCAGTATTTT.

J is TRBJ2-3 and V is TRBV27, with TRBD1 matching 10 bases. The germline V gene encodes CDR1 MNHEY and CDR2 SMNVEV (reference sequence). The ends lost 10 bases at V and 5 bases at J; junction bases unmatched: 6. This CDR3 contains 13 residues. The CDR3, as DNA: TGTGCCACCAAGGGACAGGGGCTAGATACGCAGTATTTT. Encoded protein: CATKGQGLDTQYF.

J is TRBJ2-1 and V is TRBV5-4; D is unresolved. This CDR3 region has 16 residues. Germline CDR1 reads SGHNT; CDR2 reads YYREEE (reference sequence). V lost 2 bases and J lost 6, with 18 bases in between. The DNA of the CDR3 is TGTGCCAGCAGCTTCGGGCGAATCGGTTCATCCAATGAGCAGTTCTTC. As protein: CASSFGRIGSSNEQFF.

V is TRBV11-2 and J is TRBJ1-2; D remains unclear. The CDR3 extends over 15 amino acids. Looked up from germline, CDR1 is SGHAT and CDR2 is FQNNGV. Trimming pared 4 bases from V and 0 bases from J, leaving 12 bases between. CDR3 nucleotide sequence: TGTGCCAGCAGCTCGGGAGACGTCGCTAACTATGGCTACACCTTC. Translation gives CASSSGDVANYGYTF.

The J gene is TRBJ2-2, the V gene TRBV7-6, with 10 bases aligning to TRBD2. The CDR3 is 15 residues long. CDR1 and CDR2 from the germline V gene are SGHVS and FNYEAQ. The V segment lost 5 bases and the J segment 1 base; nucleotides outside the gene matches: 1. CDR3 DNA: TGTGCCAGCAGCCGGACTAGCGGGAACACCGGGGAGCTGTTTTTT. Translated: CASSRTSGNTGELFF.

The chain has TRBV6-1 and TRBJ1-6, with D perhaps TRBD1 (5 bases). Germline lookup yields CDR1 MNHNS and CDR2 SASEGT. CDR3 length equals 15 residues. V was shortened by 6 bases and J by 7 bases, with 16 bases between the two germline ends. The CDR3 protein is CASSPPEGKNSPLHF. Written as DNA, the CDR3 is TGTGCCAGCAGCCCCCCGGAGGGGAAGAATTCACCCCTCCACTTT.

The V and J genes are TRBV5-3 and TRBJ2-4; D is undetermined. TRBV5-3 is assigned to the ORF class and has an uncertain function. Trimming cost V 4 bases and J 0 bases, with 11 bases left between them. The CDR3 is 15 residues long. CDR3 nucleotide sequence: TGTGCCAGAAGCCTCCGGGCCCGAGCCAAAAACATTCAGTACTTC. Encoded protein: CARSLRARAKNIQYF.

On this clonotype itself: A read error may produce the germline difference seen at one junction end. The chain employs TRBV5-5 and TRBJ1-2; D ambiguous. CDR3 length: 12 residues. CDR1 and CDR2 from the germline V gene are SGHKS and YYEKEE (reference sequence). The CDR3: CASSRSSYGCTF. CDR3 DNA: TGTGCCAGCAGTCGGAGTAGCTATGGCTGCACCTTC.

The gene calls are TRBV7-2 and TRBJ2-3, with D unclear. Trimming left V 1 base short and J 5 bases short, with 7 bases between. The V gene's germline CDR1 is SGHTA and CDR2 FQGNSA. This CDR3 has 13 residues. The chain's CDR3 is CASSLGFGDTQYF. The CDR3 DNA is TGTGCCAGCAGCTTAGGGTTCGGAGATACGCAGTATTTT.

This chain links TRBV5-6 with TRBJ2-2; D is possibly TRBD2 (5 bases). The length of the CDR3 is 15 residues. Trimming took 1 base from V and 4 from J, leaving 11 bases between them. Per the germline V gene, CDR1 is SGHDT and CDR2 is YYEEEE. For the CDR3, the DNA is TGTGCCAGCAGCTTGCTCGGGGATTCCACCGGGGAGCTGTTTTTT. Residues: CASSLLGDSTGELFF.

This clonotype was counted a few times. This chain links TRBV10-3 with TRBJ2-1; TRBD1 matches 8 bases. Germline V gene sequence: CDR1 ENHRY, CDR2 SYGVKD. The V and J ends lost 7 bases and 6 bases, in that order; junction bases with no gene match: 8. The CDR3 runs 14 residues. CDR3 loop: CAITQTGQGNEQFF. The CDR3 bases are TGTGCCATCACCCAAACTGGACAGGGCAATGAGCAGTTCTTC.

The chain combines TRBV2 with TRBJ2-3; D is ambiguous. Trimming left V 8 bases short and J 2 bases short, with 11 bases between. This CDR3 region has 13 residues. Per germline, CDR1 SNHLY and CDR2 FYNNEI. The chain's CDR3 is CASCFDLTDTQYF. The CDR3 region has the DNA TGTGCCAGCTGCTTCGACCTCACAGATACGCAGTATTTT.

The CDR3 bases are TGTGCCAGCAGTTACCCGGACCTAGCGGGGGACCCGAACACCGGGGAGCTGTTTTTT. It codes for CASSYPDLAGDPNTGELFF. This rearrangement joins TRBV6-2 or TRBV6-3 to TRBJ2-2, with TRBD2 matching over 10 bases. V lost 2 bases to trimming and J lost 0 bases; unmatched junction nucleotides: 9. Germline loops: CDR1 MNHEY, CDR2 SVGEGT. The CDR3 has 19 amino acids.